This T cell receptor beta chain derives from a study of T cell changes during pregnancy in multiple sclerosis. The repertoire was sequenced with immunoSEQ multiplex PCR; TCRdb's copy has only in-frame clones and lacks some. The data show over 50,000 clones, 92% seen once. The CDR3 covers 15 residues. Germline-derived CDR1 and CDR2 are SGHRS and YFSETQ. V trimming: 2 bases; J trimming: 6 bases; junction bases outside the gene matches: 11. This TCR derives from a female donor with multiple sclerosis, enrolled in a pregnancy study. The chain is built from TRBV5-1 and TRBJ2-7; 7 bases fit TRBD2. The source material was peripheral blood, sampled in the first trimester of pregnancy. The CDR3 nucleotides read TGCGCCAGCAGCTTCCGGCGGGAGAGTGGCGGCGAGCAGTACTTC. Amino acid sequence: CASSFRRESGGEQYF. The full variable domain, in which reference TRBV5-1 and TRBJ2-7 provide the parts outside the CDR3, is KAGVTQTPRYLIKTRGQQVTLSCSPISGHRSVSWYQQTPGQGLQFLFEYFSETQRNKGNFPGRFSGRQFSNSRSEMNVSTLELGDSALYLCASSFRRESGGEQYFGPGTRLTVT.